The following is a TCR beta chain sequence with its context. The antigen remains undetermined. This CDR3 comprises 16 residues. V lost 6 bases and J lost 6, with 24 bases in between. Germline-derived CDR1 and CDR2 are SGDLS and YYNGEE. This sample stems from a study of CD8+CD57+ T cells in acquired aplastic anemia. Turning to the study itself: Each DNA sample taken from sorted CD4+ and CD8+ cells came to approximately 3.2 ug on average.

The use of genomic DNA as template underpinned the TCR beta VDJ and CDR3 profiling. TCRdb processed the reads anew with MiXCR; each CDR3 protein has one entry. In the table there are under 500,000 distinct CDR3 sequences, about a third of which are singletons. It was patients with CD8+CD57+ cell expansion by flow cytometry who were chosen for sequencing. Blood sampling was performed on the patients, and none of them had received therapy by then. Study findings and constraints: Significance was not reached for CD8+ Simpson's diversity between patients and controls. The number of CD8+ CDR3 sequences shared by patients and controls was around 30.

The TCR was taken from a human donor with aplastic anemia. What was sequenced was sorted CD4+, CD8+, or CD8+CD57+ T cells (not recorded which) from PBMCs. The J gene is TRBJ1-1, the V gene TRBV9, with D possibly matching TRBD1 (5 bases). The CDR3 region has the DNA TGTGCCAGCACCGGGGCTTCGTCTAGCCGGTCTGCTGAAGCTTTCTTT. Protein product: CASTGASSSRSAEAFF.